The following is a TCR beta chain sequence with its context. Its antigen remains unidentified. This sample is part of a study of T cells in localized non-small cell lung cancer. Points from the study as a whole: A raised T cell density in blood coincided with lengthier overall survival.

Data came from immunoSEQ multiplex PCR; TCRdb stores just in-frame clones and leaves some out. The sample contains about 77,000 clones, about 88% of which appear only once. The V gene lost 7 bases and the J gene lost 4 bases, with 16 bases spanning the gap. Germline values: CDR1 MNHNS, CDR2 SASEGT. The CDR3 runs to 14 residues. The sequencing used peripheral blood, collected before any cancer treatment. This clonotype was obtained from a woman between 40 and 69 years old with stage I squamous cell lung carcinoma. This chain links TRBV6-1 with TRBJ1-1; D call uncertain. This chain's CDR3 is CASKGFGYGTEAFF. Here the CDR3 DNA reads TGTGCCAGCAAGGGTTTCGGGTACGGCACTGAAGCTTTCTTT.